Reported below is one TCR beta chain. Its antigen is undetermined. This record belongs to a study of cytomegalovirus exposure and HLA in healthy donors. Study results and limitations: Later analysis identified over 15,000 TCR beta sequences associated with HLA alleles, using a false discovery rate threshold of 0.05. Rare TCR sequences predominated, though certain public TCRs were found in many donors. Judged likely to be a sequencing artifact was a cluster of highly shared sequence variants.

PCR amplification relied on 60 Vbeta primers (plus 13 Jbeta primers). Sequencing used immunoSEQ multiplex PCR; TCRdb keeps in-frame clones, though not all of them. The sample carries around 100,000 clones, approximately 79% recorded once. Sequenced sample: PBMCs. The sequence came from an older woman in good health and CMV-seropositive.

CDR3 residues: CASSLTGSGGYNEQFF. CDR3 nucleotides: TGTGCCAGCAGCTTAACTGGTAGCGGGGGGTACAATGAGCAGTTCTTC. The V gene is TRBV7-3, the J gene TRBJ2-1; 10 positions match TRBD2. Looked up from germline, CDR1 is SGHTA and CDR2 is FQGTGA. V shed 0 bases, J shed 4 bases, and the junction held 3 bases outside the gene matches. CDR3 length equals 16 residues.